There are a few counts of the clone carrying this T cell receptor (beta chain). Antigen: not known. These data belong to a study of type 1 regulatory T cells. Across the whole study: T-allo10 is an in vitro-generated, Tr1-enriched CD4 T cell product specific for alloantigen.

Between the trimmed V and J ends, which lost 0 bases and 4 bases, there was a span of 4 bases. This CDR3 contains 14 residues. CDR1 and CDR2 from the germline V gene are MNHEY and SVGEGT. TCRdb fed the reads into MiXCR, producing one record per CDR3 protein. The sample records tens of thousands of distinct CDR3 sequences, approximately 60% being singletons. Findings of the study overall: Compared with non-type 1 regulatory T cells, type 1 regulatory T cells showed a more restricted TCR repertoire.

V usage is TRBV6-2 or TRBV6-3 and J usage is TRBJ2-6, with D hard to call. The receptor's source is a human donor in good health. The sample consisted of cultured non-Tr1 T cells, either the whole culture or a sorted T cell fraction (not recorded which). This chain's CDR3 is CASSYSGGANVLTF. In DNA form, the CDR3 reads TGTGCCAGCAGTTACTCTGGCGGGGCCAACGTCCTGACTTTC.